Presented here are 25 T cell receptor beta chains from one specimen sequenced in a study of cytomegalovirus exposure and HLA in healthy donors. Primers included in the PCR were 60 Vbeta and 13 Jbeta primers. Clones were sequenced by immunoSEQ multiplex PCR, and TCRdb holds only the in-frame ones, with some missing. The sample lists 55,000 to 90,000 clones; roughly four fifths were seen once. Source material: PBMCs. The receptors stem from a man in his fifties or sixties in good health and CMV-seronegative.

The chain combines TRBV5-8 with TRBJ1-1; no definite D call. V lost 4 bases, J lost 11 bases, and 15 bases lay in between. CDR1 SGHTS and CDR2 YDEGEE come from the germline V gene. The CDR3 has 12 residues. The CDR3 loop reads CASSLEWEKAFF. The CDR3 nucleotides are TGTGCCAGCAGCCTGGAGTGGGAGAAGGCTTTCTTT.

The chain carries TRBV5-1 and TRBJ1-1; tentative D call: TRBD1 (5 bases). This CDR3 has 14 amino acids. Germline V gene sequence: CDR1 SGHRS, CDR2 YFSETQ. V lost 4 bases, J lost 5 bases, and 15 bases lay in between. CDR3: CASSPIRGKTEAFF. The CDR3 DNA is TGCGCCAGCAGCCCCATAAGGGGAAAGACTGAAGCTTTCTTT.

In this sample, this clone turned up a few times. The V and J genes are TRBV19 and TRBJ2-1, with 8 positions matching TRBD1. This CDR3 is built from 17 residues. The germline CDR1 and CDR2 sequences are LNHDA and SQIVND (reference sequence). Trimming cost V 2 bases and J 8 bases; bases outside gene matches: 14. The CDR3 reads CASSIWMDRAKSDEQFF. CDR3 DNA sequence: TGTGCCAGTAGTATATGGATGGACAGGGCAAAAAGTGATGAGCAGTTCTTC.

The rearrangement links TRBV6-5 to TRBJ2-7; 8 nucleotides align to TRBD1. This CDR3 is 15 amino acids long. Per germline, CDR1 MNHEY and CDR2 SVGAGI. Trimming cost V 6 bases and J 4 bases; bases outside gene matches: 11. In DNA, the CDR3 is TGTGCCAGCAGCAGCCCAGGGGGCACAACGTACGAGCAGTACTTC. Its protein is CASSSPGGTTYEQYF.

The J gene is TRBJ2-5, the V gene TRBV15, with D maybe TRBD2 (6 bases). CDR1 LNHNV and CDR2 YYDKDF come from the germline V gene (reference sequence). The V gene lost 3 bases and the J gene lost 5 bases, with 16 bases spanning the gap. This CDR3 contains 15 residues. CDR3 bases: TGTGCCACCAGCAGGTCCCCGGGGACTTGGGAGACCCAGTACTTC. This sequence encodes CATSRSPGTWETQYF. Complete variable domain (other parts from reference TRBV15 and TRBJ2-5): DAMVIQNPRYQVTQFGKPVTLSCSQTLNHNVMYWYQQKSSQAPKLLFHYYDKDFNNEADTPDNFQSRRPNTSFCFLDIRSPGLGDTAMYLCATSRSPGTWETQYFGPGTRLLVL.

This chain links TRBV7-2 with TRBJ2-7; D may be TRBD1 (7 bases). V was clipped by 5 bases and J by 4 bases, with 15 bases between them. Looked up from germline, CDR1 is SGHTA and CDR2 is FQGNSA. This CDR3 comprises 14 residues. The CDR3 DNA sequence: TGTGCCAGCAGCCCCGCGGGACAGAATTACGAGCAGTACTTC. This gives the protein CASSPAGQNYEQYF.

The CDR3 region has the DNA TGCGCCAGTCAGCGGGGGGGGAGCACAGATACGCAGTATTTT. Protein product: CASQRGGSTDTQYF. The chain links TRBV5-1 to TRBJ2-3; 10 bases fit TRBD2. CDR1 is SGHRS and CDR2 is YFSETQ in the germline V gene. CDR3 length equals 14 residues. Trimming removed 8 bases from V and 0 bases from J; junction bases left unmatched: 3.

The V and J genes are TRBV25-1 and TRBJ2-2, with TRBD2 matching 8 bases. The J segment lost 3 bases and the V segment lost 6 bases, leaving 3 bases of the junction unmatched. Germline V gene lookup returns CDR1 MGHDK and CDR2 SYGVNS. The CDR3 runs to 14 residues. CDR3 sequence: CASRGAGDTGELFF. The CDR3 DNA sequence: TGTGCCAGCAGGGGAGCGGGAGACACCGGGGAGCTGTTTTTT.

CDR3 in amino acids: CAWSVGATEAFF. The CDR3 DNA sequence: TGTGCCTGGAGTGTAGGGGCCACTGAAGCTTTCTTT. The chain links TRBV30 to TRBJ1-1, with a weak D call TRBD1 (5 bases). Germline CDR1 and CDR2: GTSNPN and SVGIG (reference sequence). V was clipped by 0 bases and J by 4 bases, with 6 bases between them. The CDR3 is 12 amino acids.

The chain is built from TRBV13 and TRBJ1-1; D ambiguous. This CDR3 spans 16 amino acids. The germline V gene encodes CDR1 PRHDT and CDR2 FYEKMQ (reference sequence). V dropped 4 bases and J dropped 1 base, with 16 bases sitting between them. The CDR3 region has the DNA TGTGCCAGCAGCTACGCGGGGTTTGAGGCGAACACTGAAGCTTTCTTT. Residues: CASSYAGFEANTEAFF.

The rearrangement links TRBV7-9 to TRBJ1-6; D is undetermined. Deletions cut 1 base from V and 8 bases from J, with 9 bases between. Germline V gene sequence: CDR1 SEHNR, CDR2 FQNEAQ (reference sequence). This CDR3 contains 14 residues. The CDR3 loop reads CASSLGSGYSPLHF. In nucleotides, the CDR3 is TGTGCCAGCAGCTTAGGGAGCGGGTATTCACCCCTCCACTTT.

The V call is TRBV15, the J call TRBJ1-6, with D tentatively TRBD1 (6 bases). Trimming cost V 3 bases and J 7 bases, with 16 bases left between them. The CDR3 loop spans 16 amino acids. Germline CDR1 reads LNHNV; CDR2 reads YYDKDF (reference sequence). CDR3 protein: CATSSVLDRRNSPLHF. CDR3 in DNA: TGTGCCACCAGCAGTGTCCTCGACAGGCGAAATTCACCCCTCCACTTT.

The J gene is TRBJ2-5, the V gene TRBV25-1; D perhaps matches TRBD2 (6 bases). Germline V gives CDR1 MGHDK, CDR2 SYGVNS. The V end lost 3 bases, the J end lost 5 bases, and 22 bases lay between the germline ends. CDR3 size: 17 residues. In nucleotides, the CDR3 is TGTGCCAGCAGTGATATTCTCGGCGGGGACCCAGGGGAGACCCAGTACTTC. Encoded protein: CASSDILGGDPGETQYF.

Written as DNA, the CDR3 is TGTGCCAGCAGAAGAAGGGGGTGGGCGGACGAGCAGTACTTC. Its translation is CASRRRGWADEQYF. The V gene is TRBV28, the J gene TRBJ2-7, with D tentatively TRBD1 (6 bases). Trimming left V 6 bases short and J 5 bases short, with 17 bases between. Per germline, CDR1 MDHEN and CDR2 SYDVKM. The CDR3 consists of 14 residues.

The gene calls are TRBV7-9 and TRBJ2-5, with TRBD2 matching over 9 bases. The V segment lost 1 base and the J segment 4 bases; nucleotides outside the gene matches: 4. The germline gives CDR1 SEHNR, CDR2 FQNEAQ (reference sequence). CDR3 size: 15 residues. The CDR3 DNA follows: TGTGCCAGCAGCTTAGTGGCGGGGGGGTCAGAGACCCAGTACTTC. Translation: CASSLVAGGSETQYF.

The genes are TRBV15 and TRBJ1-4, with 10 bases identical to TRBD1. The trim removed 6 bases at V and 8 bases at J, leaving 6 bases unmatched. Germline-derived CDR1 and CDR2 are LNHNV and YYDKDF (reference sequence). This CDR3 has 14 amino acids. CDR3 residues: CATSRDRGMEKLFF. In nucleotides, the CDR3 is TGTGCCACCAGTAGGGACAGGGGTATGGAAAAACTGTTTTTT.

This clone was seen just once. This chain links TRBV28 with TRBJ2-1; D is ambiguous. V dropped 7 bases and J dropped 4 bases, with 8 bases sitting between them. The CDR3 spans 12 residues. Per germline, CDR1 MDHEN and CDR2 SYDVKM. The CDR3 protein is CASTADYNEQFF. CDR3 DNA: TGTGCCAGCACCGCAGATTACAATGAGCAGTTCTTC.

This clone occurred once. The CDR3 DNA is TGTGCCTGGAGTGTACAAGATCCAGTATACGCAGGAAACACCATATATTTT. Translation: CAWSVQDPVYAGNTIYF. The rearrangement uses TRBV30 and TRBJ1-3; no clear D gene. Trimming stripped 0 bases from V and 4 bases from J, with 19 bases between. The CDR3 sequence is 17 residues long. Looked up from germline, CDR1 is GTSNPN and CDR2 is SVGIG (reference sequence).

This chain links TRBV10-3 with TRBJ1-1; D uncertain. This CDR3 is 14 amino acids long. Germline V gene data show CDR1 as ENHRY and CDR2 as SYGVKD. Between the trimmed V and J ends, which lost 4 bases and 0 bases, there was a span of 9 bases. The CDR3 spells CAISARTMNTEAFF. As DNA, the CDR3 is TGTGCCATCAGTGCCCGTACAATGAACACTGAAGCTTTCTTT.

V and J are TRBV28 and TRBJ2-3; 10 bases fit TRBD2. This CDR3 has 15 amino acids. Germline CDR1 and CDR2: MDHEN and SYDVKM. Unmatched junction bases numbered 3, after V lost 5 bases and J lost 1 base. The CDR3 nucleotides are TGTGCCAGCAGTCTCGGGACTAGCGGCACAGATACGCAGTATTTT. It is translated as CASSLGTSGTDTQYF.

The rearrangement joins TRBV9 to TRBJ2-3; TRBD2 is a possible D gene (7 bases). V was pared by 4 bases and J by 2 bases, with 23 bases between. CDR3 size: 18 residues. CDR1 SGDLS and CDR2 YYNGEE come from the germline V gene. CDR3 protein: CASSPPLERGGFTDTQYF. As DNA, the CDR3 is TGTGCCAGCAGCCCGCCTCTTGAAAGGGGGGGGTTCACAGATACGCAGTATTTT.

The chain recombines TRBV19 with TRBJ2-7, with 9 positions matching TRBD1. V lost 9 bases and J lost 4; bases outside the gene matches: 16. This CDR3 is built from 16 residues. Per the germline V gene, CDR1 is LNHDA and CDR2 is SQIVND (reference sequence). CDR3 in amino acids: CARFTGEDRGSYEQYF. The CDR3 bases are TGTGCCAGATTCACCGGGGAAGACAGGGGGAGTTACGAGCAGTACTTC.

The chain carries TRBV7-3 and TRBJ1-1; D is unresolved. V lost 5 bases and J 4 bases, leaving 20 bases between the germline ends. The CDR3 runs to 16 residues. Germline lookup yields CDR1 SGHTA and CDR2 FQGTGA. CDR3: CASSPRLAGEGTEAFF. Written as DNA, the CDR3 is TGTGCCAGCAGCCCTCGTTTGGCAGGTGAAGGCACTGAAGCTTTCTTT.

This chain joins TRBV4-1 and TRBJ2-7; 11 nucleotides align to TRBD2. This CDR3 has 18 amino acids. Germline loops: CDR1 MGHRA, CDR2 YSYEKL. Trimming at V came to 4 bases and at J to 0 bases, leaving 11 bases not matched to a gene. CDR3 region: CASSPRWTSGSSSYEQYF. CDR3 sequence (DNA): TGCGCCAGCAGCCCACGGTGGACTAGCGGGTCGAGCTCCTACGAGCAGTACTTC.

The chain is built from TRBV7-2 and TRBJ1-1; 7 bases match TRBD1. This CDR3 has 14 amino acids. V gave up 4 bases and J gave up 7 bases; unmatched junction bases: 9. Germline-derived CDR1 and CDR2 are SGHTA and FQGNSA. The CDR3 region has the DNA TGTGCCAGCAGCTCACCCCGGGACAGCAGTGAAGCTTTCTTT. This gives the protein CASSSPRDSSEAFF.